The 22 T cell receptor beta chains presented below share a single source sample, sequenced in a study of T cell changes during pregnancy in multiple sclerosis (dated by TCRdb to between 2017 and 2020). The method was the immunoSEQ multiplex PCR assay. TCRdb mirrors the immuneACCESS table, restricted to in-frame sequences. Some clones are absent from its copies; in checked studies, under half trace to an unresolved V gene, and the reason for the others is unknown. The sample data list approximately 38,000 clones, and 94% of these were observed just once. 1.5% to 2% of the sample comes from the top ten. This material consisted of peripheral blood, taken in the third trimester of pregnancy. The receptors originated from a female donor with multiple sclerosis, enrolled in a pregnancy study.

V gene TRBV6-6 combines with J gene TRBJ2-7; TRBD1 matches 10 bases. J lost 3 bases, V lost 8 bases, and 1 base had no gene match. Germline V gene lookup returns CDR1 MNHNY and CDR2 SVGAGI (reference sequence). The CDR3 length is 12 residues. The CDR3 region is CASGTGVYEQYF. CDR3 in DNA: TGTGCCAGCGGGACAGGGGTCTACGAGCAGTACTTC.

The V call is TRBV5-1, the J call TRBJ2-5; TRBD1 matches at 9 bases. This CDR3 is built from 17 residues. The trim removed 7 bases at V and 5 bases at J, leaving 18 bases unmatched. CDR1 and CDR2 from the germline V gene are SGHRS and YFSETQ. The CDR3 loop is CASGWTGDAPRMETQYF. In DNA, the CDR3 is TGCGCCAGCGGCTGGACAGGGGACGCCCCCAGGATGGAGACCCAGTACTTC.

This clone came up once. The chain carries TRBV5-1 and TRBJ2-7; TRBD2 matches at 7 bases. V trimming: 1 base; J trimming: 3 bases; junction bases outside the gene matches: 4. Germline CDR1 reads SGHRS; CDR2 reads YFSETQ. This CDR3 comprises 14 residues. CDR3 DNA sequence: TGCGCCAGCAGCTTGTACGGGGGGAACTACGAGCAGTACTTC. Translating gives CASSLYGGNYEQYF.

The chain uses TRBV11-1 and TRBJ2-2, with D uncertain. This CDR3 has 11 residues. Germline CDR1 is SGHAT and CDR2 is FQDESV (reference sequence). With 3 bases removed from V and 7 bases from J, the gap between germline ends came to 3 bases. The CDR3 loop is CASSFNGELFF. In nucleotides, the CDR3 is TGTGCCAGCAGCTTCAACGGGGAGCTGTTTTTT.

The chain combines TRBV6-6 with TRBJ1-1; D might be TRBD1 (5 bases). The V end lost 0 bases, the J end lost 5 bases, and 13 bases lay between the germline ends. Per germline, CDR1 MNHNY and CDR2 SVGAGI (reference sequence). The CDR3 covers 15 residues. CDR3 sequence reads: CASSYSPAGGTEAFF. CDR3 nucleotide sequence: TGTGCCAGCAGTTACTCTCCGGCGGGGGGGACTGAAGCTTTCTTT.

The chain uses TRBV5-4 and TRBJ2-7; TRBD2 matches at 9 bases. The CDR3 is 14 residues long. Germline CDR1 is SGHNT and CDR2 is YYREEE (reference sequence). V lost 4 bases, J lost 2 bases, and 4 bases stayed unmatched. The CDR3 nucleotides are TGTGCCAGCAGCCCGGCGGGGGGGACCTACGAGCAGTACTTC. Its protein product is CASSPAGGTYEQYF. The full variable domain, with the rest looked up from reference TRBV5-4 and TRBJ2-7, is ETGVTQSPTHLIKTRGQQVTLRCSSQSGHNTVSWYQQALGQGPQFIFQYYREEENGRGNFPPRFSGLQFPNYSSELNVNALELDDSALYLCASSPAGGTYEQYFGPGTRLTVT.

The chain combines TRBV30 with TRBJ1-2, with a tentative D call TRBD1 (6 bases). V lost 4 bases to trimming and J lost 7 bases, with 10 bases between them. This CDR3 is 11 amino acids long. The germline CDR1 and CDR2 sequences are GTSNPN and SVGIG (reference sequence). CDR3 loop: CAWKTGLGYTF. Here the CDR3 DNA reads TGTGCCTGGAAAACAGGGCTTGGCTACACCTTC.

The chain couples TRBV6-5 to TRBJ1-2, with D tentatively TRBD1 (5 bases). Looked up from germline, CDR1 is MNHEY and CDR2 is SVGAGI. Trimming took 5 bases from V and 2 from J, leaving 9 bases between them. The CDR3 is made up of 13 amino acids. As DNA, the CDR3 is TGTGCCAGCAGTAGGGACTGGAACTATGGCTACACCTTC. Translating gives CASSRDWNYGYTF.

The chain recombines TRBV4-1 with TRBJ1-2; D gene ambiguous. V was shortened by 0 bases and J by 8 bases, with 10 bases between the two germline ends. The CDR3 totals 13 residues. Germline loops: CDR1 MGHRA, CDR2 YSYEKL. The CDR3 region is CASSQERRSGYTF. The DNA of the CDR3 is TGCGCCAGCAGCCAAGAAAGGCGGAGCGGCTACACCTTC.

This chain links TRBV5-8 with TRBJ2-4; TRBD2 is a possible D gene (5 bases). V was pared by 0 bases and J by 0 bases, with 16 bases between. Germline V lookup: CDR1 SGHTS, CDR2 YDEGEE. This CDR3 region has 18 residues. CDR3 sequence reads: CASSLELIAGQAKNIQYF. In DNA form, the CDR3 reads TGTGCCAGCAGCTTGGAATTAATTGCGGGTCAAGCCAAAAACATTCAGTACTTC.

This chain uses TRBV5-1 with TRBJ2-1, with 7 bases aligning to TRBD2. V trimming: 5 bases; J trimming: 15 bases; junction bases outside the gene matches: 17. Looked up from germline, CDR1 is SGHRS and CDR2 is YFSETQ. There are 14 residues in the CDR3. The CDR3 here is CASSEPAGAGMRFF. The CDR3 nucleotides read TGCGCCAGCAGTGAGCCGGCGGGAGCGGGAATGCGGTTCTTC.

The V and J genes are TRBV7-2 and TRBJ1-5; 7 bases are shared with TRBD1. The germline V gene has CDR1 SGHTA and CDR2 FQGNSA. The V segment lost 2 bases and the J segment 0 bases; nucleotides outside the gene matches: 1. This CDR3 is built from 15 residues. The DNA for the CDR3 is TGTGCCAGCAGCTTACAGGGGGATAGCAATCAGCCCCAGCATTTT. Residues: CASSLQGDSNQPQHF.

The chain has TRBV13 and TRBJ2-6, with D possibly matching TRBD1 (5 bases). V was pared by 3 bases and J by 0 bases, with 6 bases between. From germline, CDR1 is PRHDT and CDR2 FYEKMQ (reference sequence). The CDR3 has 15 amino acids. CDR3: CASSFRVSGANVLTF. For the CDR3, the DNA is TGTGCCAGCAGCTTCAGGGTCTCTGGGGCCAACGTCCTGACTTTC. The complete variable domain, with remaining parts taken from reference TRBV13 and TRBJ2-6, reads AAGVIQSPRHLIKEKRETATLKCYPIPRHDTVYWYQQGPGQDPQFLISFYEKMQSDKGSIPDRFSAQQFSDYHSELNMSSLELGDSALYFCASSFRVSGANVLTFGAGSRLTVL.

The V and J genes are TRBV9 and TRBJ2-5, with a tentative D call TRBD2 (6 bases). V lost 3 bases and J lost 4, with 13 bases in between. This CDR3 spans 14 amino acids. Germline values: CDR1 SGDLS, CDR2 YYNGEE. The CDR3 DNA is TGTGCCAGCAGCGCGGGAGCGTCAGCAGAGACCCAGTACTTC. Translation gives CASSAGASAETQYF.

The gene calls are TRBV10-3 and TRBJ2-3, with 9 positions matching TRBD1. CDR3 length: 17 residues. Germline assignment: CDR1 ENHRY and CDR2 SYGVKD. V was clipped by 2 bases and J by 3 bases; unmatched bases: 9. The CDR3 reads CAISETVGTGRTDTQYF. The CDR3 bases are TGTGCCATCAGTGAGACCGTCGGGACAGGGCGGACAGATACGCAGTATTTT.

This chain links TRBV5-1 with TRBJ1-6; 8 nucleotides align to TRBD1. There are 16 residues in the CDR3. J lost 7 bases, V lost 2 bases, and 8 bases had no gene match. Per germline, CDR1 SGHRS and CDR2 YFSETQ. CDR3 sequence reads: CASSFSRQGQNSPLHF. CDR3 nucleotide sequence: TGCGCCAGCAGCTTCTCACGACAGGGGCAAAATTCACCCCTCCACTTT. The full variable domain, rest sourced from reference TRBV5-1 and TRBJ1-6, is KAGVTQTPRYLIKTRGQQVTLSCSPISGHRSVSWYQQTPGQGLQFLFEYFSETQRNKGNFPGRFSGRQFSNSRSEMNVSTLELGDSALYLCASSFSRQGQNSPLHFGNGTRLTVT.

The CDR3 loop is CASSPGLAVNNEQFF. CDR3 coding DNA: TGCGCCAGCAGCCCGGGACTAGCGGTGAACAATGAGCAGTTCTTC. This chain uses TRBV4-1 with TRBJ2-1; 11 nucleotides align to TRBD2. Looked up from germline, CDR1 is MGHRA and CDR2 is YSYEKL. The CDR3 totals 15 residues. V was clipped by 4 bases and J by 5 bases; unmatched bases: 4.

The chain couples TRBV4-1 to TRBJ2-7, with 10 positions matching TRBD2. The CDR3 totals 15 residues. The V and J ends lost 3 bases and 7 bases, in that order; junction bases with no gene match: 9. Germline V CDR1 and CDR2: MGHRA, YSYEKL. CDR3 DNA: TGCGCCAGCAGCCAGGATAGCGGGAGGTATTGGGAGCAGTACTTC. Its protein is CASSQDSGRYWEQYF.

The chain uses TRBV18 and TRBJ2-7; TRBD1 matches 8 bases. V trimming: 6 bases; J trimming: 3 bases; junction bases outside the gene matches: 7. There are 14 residues in the CDR3. The germline CDR1 and CDR2 sequences are KGHSH and LQKENI. The CDR3 DNA is TGTGCCAGCTCTCAACAGGGGGGAGGCTACGAGCAGTACTTC. Translated: CASSQQGGGYEQYF.

The chain employs TRBV28 and TRBJ2-3, with 7 nucleotides matching TRBD2. The V gene end was trimmed by 6 bases and the J gene end by 1 base; junction bases not matched to a gene: 7. The CDR3 has 15 residues. The germline CDR1 and CDR2 sequences are MDHEN and SYDVKM. The DNA of the CDR3 is TGTGCCAGCAGCCCCGTCGCGGGAGGCACAGATACGCAGTATTTT. This encodes CASSPVAGGTDTQYF.

The chain uses TRBV6-1 and TRBJ1-1; 11 nucleotides agree with TRBD1. CDR1 is MNHNS, CDR2 SASEGT, per germline. This CDR3 contains 15 residues. V lost 4 bases and J lost 4; bases outside the gene matches: 5. The chain's CDR3 is CASSVGGTGGTEAFF. CDR3 DNA sequence: TGTGCCAGCAGTGTTGGGGGGACAGGGGGCACTGAAGCTTTCTTT.

The V call is TRBV27, the J call TRBJ2-3; 7 bases match TRBD1. Trimming removed 5 bases from V and 0 bases from J; junction bases left unmatched: 5. The CDR3 runs 15 residues. Per germline, CDR1 MNHEY and CDR2 SMNVEV (reference sequence). The CDR3 sequence is CASSIGTASTDTQYF. Here the CDR3 DNA reads TGTGCCAGCAGTATCGGGACAGCTAGCACAGATACGCAGTATTTT.